Listed here are 32 T cell receptor beta chains from one sample, sequenced in a study of shared clonotypes between healthy human individuals. Here immunoSEQ multiplex PCR was the method, and the copy in TCRdb shows in-frame clones only, minus some. The top ten clones hold roughly 0.35% of a sample with roughly 1.4 million clones, 98% of them seen once. The specimen was naive CD4+ T cells sorted from blood. Indicated subset: CD45RA+ positively selected. These receptor sequences come from a man aged 25-45 years in good health.

As concerns this clone: In the same sample, other DNA sequences code for this CDR3. J is TRBJ2-7 and V is TRBV7-2, with 10 bases lining up with TRBD1. This CDR3 region has 12 residues. The germline CDR1 and CDR2 sequences are SGHTA and FQGNSA. The V and J ends lost 9 bases and 2 bases, in that order; junction bases with no gene match: 1. The CDR3 spells CASGQGAYEQYF. The CDR3 coding sequence is TGTGCCAGTGGACAGGGGGCCTACGAGCAGTACTTC.

The rearrangement links TRBV5-4 to TRBJ2-7; D may correspond to TRBD1 or TRBD2 (6 bases each). Deletions cut 0 bases from V and 6 bases from J, with 16 bases between. Germline V lookup: CDR1 SGHNT, CDR2 YYREEE (reference sequence). The CDR3 has 15 residues. This CDR3 reads CASSLDGGGLAEQYF. CDR3 sequence (DNA): TGTGCCAGCAGCTTGGACGGGGGCGGCTTGGCCGAGCAGTACTTC. The full variable domain, rest sourced from reference TRBV5-4 and TRBJ2-7, is ETGVTQSPTHLIKTRGQQVTLRCSSQSGHNTVSWYQQALGQGPQFIFQYYREEENGRGNFPPRFSGLQFPNYSSELNVNALELDDSALYLCASSLDGGGLAEQYFGPGTRLTVT.

The genes are TRBV27 and TRBJ2-3; the D is unclear. The CDR3 contains 13 residues. The V gene's germline CDR1 is MNHEY and CDR2 SMNVEV (reference sequence). Trimming cost V 4 bases and J 2 bases, with 7 bases left between them. CDR3 amino acids: CASSYEITDTQYF. The CDR3 nucleotides are TGTGCCAGCAGTTACGAAATCACAGATACGCAGTATTTT.

Written as DNA, the CDR3 is TGCGCCAGCAGCTCGGGGGCACTAGCGGGAGTTGTTGGCGAGCAGTACTTC. It specifies CASSSGALAGVVGEQYF. V usage is TRBV10-1 and J usage is TRBJ2-7, with 11 bases aligning to TRBD2. From germline, CDR1 is WNHNN and CDR2 SYGVQD (reference sequence). This CDR3 region has 17 residues. V trimming: 6 bases; J trimming: 6 bases; junction bases outside the gene matches: 16.

V usage is TRBV18 and J usage is TRBJ2-2; 10 nucleotides match TRBD2. V was pared by 3 bases and J by 10 bases, with 17 bases of the junction left unmatched. The CDR3 extends over 18 amino acids. Germline V gene data show CDR1 as KGHSH and CDR2 as LQKENI. CDR3: CASSPQGPVLAGAMELFF. The DNA for the CDR3 is TGTGCCAGCTCACCCCAGGGTCCTGTTCTAGCGGGAGCGATGGAGCTGTTTTTT. Full variable domain (rest looked up from reference TRBV18 and TRBJ2-2): NAGVMQNPRHLVRRRGQEARLRCSPMKGHSHVYWYRQLPEEGLKFMVYLQKENIIDESGMPKERFSAEFPKEGPSILRIQQVVRGDSAAYFCASSPQGPVLAGAMELFFGEGSRLTVL.

The chain employs TRBV28 and TRBJ2-7, with a weak D call TRBD1 (5 bases). The CDR3 length is 14 residues. The germline gives CDR1 MDHEN, CDR2 SYDVKM. Trimming shortened V by 2 bases and J by 3 bases, and 11 bases separated the two germline ends. The CDR3 sequence is CASSLTQAYYEQYF. The CDR3 DNA sequence: TGTGCCAGCAGTTTAACACAGGCCTACTACGAGCAGTACTTC.

The V and J genes are TRBV19 and TRBJ1-5; maybe TRBD1 (5 bases). The CDR3 loop spans 15 amino acids. Trimming pared 4 bases from V and 0 bases from J, leaving 10 bases between. Germline CDR1 LNHDA, CDR2 SQIVND (reference sequence). The CDR3 sequence is CASSRTLYSNQPQHF. CDR3 coding DNA: TGTGCCAGTAGTAGGACACTTTATAGCAATCAGCCCCAGCATTTT.

The V gene is TRBV18, the J gene TRBJ1-1; 10 positions agree with TRBD1. The CDR3 totals 16 residues. CDR1 and CDR2 from the germline V gene are KGHSH and LQKENI. The V and J ends lost 0 bases and 6 bases, in that order; junction bases with no gene match: 7. In DNA, the CDR3 is TGTGCCAGCTCACCACCGACAGGGGGCGACTTCTCTGAAGCTTTCTTT. Translating gives CASSPPTGGDFSEAFF.

The chain employs TRBV7-9 and TRBJ1-5, with D tentatively TRBD1 (5 bases). Per germline, CDR1 SEHNR and CDR2 FQNEAQ (reference sequence). The CDR3 length is 15 residues. V was clipped by 6 bases and J by 0 bases, with 12 bases between them. The DNA for the CDR3 is TGTGCCAGCAGTCATCGACAGCTTAGCAATCAGCCCCAGCATTTT. Its translation is CASSHRQLSNQPQHF.

This clone occurred once. The chain has TRBV6-5 and TRBJ2-1; 7 bases align to TRBD2. CDR3 length: 15 amino acids. The germline CDR1 and CDR2 sequences are MNHEY and SVGAGI. The ends lost 2 bases at V and 4 bases at J; junction bases unmatched: 5. CDR3 nucleotide sequence: TGTGCCAGCAGTTACGGGGGAGGGCCTTACAATGAGCAGTTCTTC. Residues: CASSYGGGPYNEQFF.

The genes are TRBV7-7 and TRBJ2-3, with a tentative D call TRBD2 (5 bases). CDR1 and CDR2 from the germline V gene are SSHAT and FNYEAQ (reference sequence). The CDR3 length is 13 residues. Trimming cost V 1 base and J 5 bases, with 7 bases left between them. The CDR3 loop is CASSLEEVDTQYF. For the CDR3, the DNA is TGTGCCAGCAGCTTAGAGGAGGTAGATACGCAGTATTTT.

The chain has TRBV30 and TRBJ2-5; a weak D match, TRBD2 (6 bases). The germline gives CDR1 GTSNPN, CDR2 SVGIG (reference sequence). With 3 bases removed from V and 6 bases from J, the gap between germline ends came to 8 bases. CDR3 size: 11 residues. This CDR3 is CAWSGSQTQYF. As DNA, the CDR3 is TGTGCCTGGAGCGGGAGTCAGACCCAGTACTTC.

The V gene is TRBV18, the J gene TRBJ2-2; the D gene is possibly TRBD2 (5 bases). The germline CDR1 and CDR2 sequences are KGHSH and LQKENI. V lost 5 bases and J 0 bases, leaving 16 bases between the germline ends. The CDR3 is 17 amino acids. This chain's CDR3 is CASSDIEGIANTGELFF. CDR3 DNA: TGTGCCAGCTCAGATATTGAGGGAATCGCGAACACCGGGGAGCTGTTTTTT.

The chain employs TRBV7-7 and TRBJ2-5; D is undetermined. The germline CDR1 and CDR2 sequences are SSHAT and FNYEAQ (reference sequence). The CDR3 extends over 13 amino acids. Trimming cost V 5 bases and J 4 bases, with 11 bases left between them. Here the CDR3 DNA reads TGTGCCAGCAGCCAAAGACCGCTAGAGACCCAGTACTTC. Its translation is CASSQRPLETQYF. The full variable domain, with the rest looked up from reference TRBV7-7 and TRBJ2-5, is GAGVSQSPRYKVTKRGQDVTLRCDPISSHATLYWYQQALGQGPEFLTYFNYEAQPDKSGLPSDRFSAERPEGSISTLTIQRTEQRDSAMYRCASSQRPLETQYFGPGTRLLVL.

The chain joins TRBV11-3 to TRBJ2-2; unclear D gene. The CDR3 contains 13 residues. V gave up 5 bases and J gave up 5 bases, with 9 bases separating them. Germline lookup yields CDR1 SGHNT and CDR2 YENEEA. The CDR3 spells CASSPRETGELFF. The DNA of the CDR3 is TGTGCCAGCAGCCCTCGAGAGACCGGGGAGCTGTTTTTT.

The chain employs TRBV7-2 and TRBJ2-6, with D hard to call. CDR3 length: 13 amino acids. The germline V gene has CDR1 SGHTA and CDR2 FQGNSA. V lost 8 bases, J lost 1 base, and 6 bases lay in between. The CDR3 loop reads CASDSSGANVLTF. The CDR3 DNA is TGTGCCAGCGATTCGTCTGGGGCCAACGTCCTGACTTTC. The variable domain in full, with the rest retrieved from reference TRBV7-2 and TRBJ2-6, is GAGVSQSPSNKVTEKGKDVELRCDPISGHTALYWYRQSLGQGLEFLIYFQGNSAPDKSGLPSDRFSAERTGGSVSTLTIQRTQQEDSAVYLCASDSSGANVLTFGAGSRLTVL.

The V gene is TRBV10-1, the J gene TRBJ2-1, with TRBD2 identical over 10 bases. The V gene end was trimmed by 0 bases and the J gene end by 8 bases; junction bases not matched to a gene: 7. CDR1 WNHNN and CDR2 SYGVQD come from the germline V gene (reference sequence). The CDR3 spans 16 residues. CDR3 in DNA: TGCGCCAGCAGTGAGTCCGGAGCTAGCGGGAGTGATGAGCAGTTCTTC. Amino acid sequence: CASSESGASGSDEQFF.

The chain uses TRBV18 and TRBJ2-1; D unclear. Deletions cut 3 bases from V and 1 base from J, with 10 bases between. The CDR3 extends over 15 amino acids. Germline loops: CDR1 KGHSH, CDR2 LQKENI. CDR3 protein: CASSPQDGSYNEQFF. In DNA form, the CDR3 reads TGTGCCAGCTCACCTCAGGACGGATCCTACAATGAGCAGTTCTTC.

The CDR3 region has the DNA TGTGCCAGCAGTGAATACGACACAGATACGCAGTATTTT. This encodes CASSEYDTDTQYF. The J gene is TRBJ2-3, the V gene TRBV25-1; D is uncertain. The CDR3 is made up of 13 amino acids. V lost 0 bases, J lost 2 bases, and 3 bases lay in between. The germline V gene has CDR1 MGHDK and CDR2 SYGVNS.

V gene TRBV7-2 combines with J gene TRBJ2-1; 7 bases match TRBD2. After removal of 2 bases from V and 8 bases from J, the junction contained 15 bases not matched to a gene. CDR1 SGHTA and CDR2 FQGNSA come from the germline V gene. CDR3 length equals 17 residues. This CDR3 reads CASSLQGAGEGDHEQFF. Written as DNA, the CDR3 is TGTGCCAGCAGCTTACAGGGTGCGGGGGAGGGCGATCATGAGCAGTTCTTC.

The V gene is TRBV27, the J gene TRBJ2-7; the D gene is possibly TRBD2 (5 bases). The V end was cut by 1 base, the J end by 3 bases, with 19 bases between. Germline V gives CDR1 MNHEY, CDR2 SMNVEV (reference sequence). The CDR3 spans 17 residues. The CDR3 DNA reads TGTGCCAGCAGTTTATGGGGAAGCGGCCGCTTGAGCTACGAGCAGTACTTC. Protein: CASSLWGSGRLSYEQYF.

This chain joins TRBV19 and TRBJ1-1, with D unclear. Trimming removed 4 bases from V and 0 bases from J, with 6 bases in between. The length of the CDR3 is 13 residues. CDR1 and CDR2 (germline): LNHDA, SQIVND (reference sequence). The CDR3 nucleotides read TGTGCCAGTAGTACTAAAGTGAACACTGAAGCTTTCTTT. Amino acids: CASSTKVNTEAFF.

This rearrangement joins TRBV7-3 to TRBJ1-1; D is undetermined. The CDR3 covers 15 residues. V lost 0 bases, J lost 4 bases, and 12 bases lay in between. Germline values: CDR1 SGHTA, CDR2 FQGTGA. The CDR3 reads CASSLTSDRGTEAFF. The CDR3, as DNA: TGTGCCAGCAGCTTAACGTCCGATCGGGGCACTGAAGCTTTCTTT.

The chain couples TRBV27 to TRBJ2-2, with a tentative D call TRBD2 (5 bases). Per the germline V gene, CDR1 is MNHEY and CDR2 is SMNVEV (reference sequence). The CDR3 sequence is 17 residues long. The V gene lost 5 bases and the J gene lost 2 bases, with 18 bases spanning the gap. The CDR3, as DNA: TGTGCCAGCAGTCCCTTTGAGGTCGGGAATAACACCGGGGAGCTGTTTTTT. This encodes CASSPFEVGNNTGELFF.

This chain uses TRBV10-1 with TRBJ2-7; 8 nucleotides match TRBD2. CDR1 and CDR2 from the germline V gene are WNHNN and SYGVQD (reference sequence). V was clipped by 5 bases and J by 9 bases; unmatched bases: 9. The length of the CDR3 is 13 residues. CDR3 DNA: TGCGCCAGCAGTTCTAGCGGGTTCTCCGGGCAGTACTTC. Encoded protein: CASSSSGFSGQYF.

J is TRBJ1-5 and V is TRBV5-1; 7 positions match TRBD1. CDR1 is SGHRS and CDR2 is YFSETQ in the germline V gene. J lost 4 bases, V lost 4 bases, and 14 bases had no gene match. The CDR3 loop spans 17 amino acids. As DNA, the CDR3 is TGCGCCAGCAGCCCCGTACCCCGGACAGGAGGGAATCAGCCCCAGCATTTT. Protein sequence: CASSPVPRTGGNQPQHF.

This chain uses TRBV27 with TRBJ2-7; TRBD2 aligns across 12 bases. In germline, CDR1 is MNHEY, CDR2 SMNVEV (reference sequence). The J segment lost 7 bases and the V segment lost 5 bases, leaving 12 bases of the junction unmatched. The CDR3 extends over 16 amino acids. CDR3 residues: CASSPRASGRAGEQYF. The CDR3 DNA follows: TGTGCCAGCAGTCCGAGGGCTAGCGGGAGGGCTGGGGAGCAGTACTTC.

With respect to this clone: Other DNA sequences within the sample encode an identical CDR3. The CDR3 nucleotides are TGTGCCAGCAGCCTTCGACAGGGCGGTGAAAAACTGTTTTTT. The encoded protein is CASSLRQGGEKLFF. The rearrangement uses TRBV7-2 and TRBJ1-4, with TRBD1 matching 7 bases. Germline V gives CDR1 SGHTA, CDR2 FQGNSA. The CDR3 consists of 14 residues. V dropped 5 bases and J dropped 7; count of bases not matched to a gene: 7.

The chain uses TRBV5-6 and TRBJ2-5; 13 positions match TRBD2. This CDR3 contains 16 residues. CDR1 is SGHDT and CDR2 is YYEEEE in the germline V gene. V gave up 5 bases and J gave up 4 bases; unmatched junction bases: 8. CDR3 sequence: CASSPGTSGIRETQYF. DNA of the CDR3: TGTGCCAGCAGTCCGGGGACTAGCGGGATCCGAGAGACCCAGTACTTC.

J is TRBJ2-1 and V is TRBV10-2, with TRBD2 matching 11 bases. Germline V gene lookup returns CDR1 WSHSY and CDR2 SAAADI. CDR3 size: 17 residues. The ends lost 8 bases at V and 7 bases at J; junction bases unmatched: 16. The CDR3 DNA sequence: TGCGCCAGCCTTAACCCCCTAACTAGCGGGAGTTCTAATGAGCAGTTCTTC. Encoded protein: CASLNPLTSGSSNEQFF.

The V and J genes are TRBV30 and TRBJ2-7, with D perhaps matching TRBD1 (5 bases). The V and J ends lost 1 base and 0 bases respectively, with 7 bases between them. This CDR3 spans 13 amino acids. Looked up from germline, CDR1 is GTSNPN and CDR2 is SVGIG (reference sequence). As DNA, the CDR3 is TGTGCCTGGAGTGGGGGCCGCTCCTACGAGCAGTACTTC. It specifies CAWSGGRSYEQYF.

This chain connects TRBV6-5 to TRBJ2-4; D is unclear. Germline CDR1 is MNHEY and CDR2 is SVGAGI. Trimming stripped 8 bases from V and 0 bases from J, with 5 bases between. The CDR3 runs 12 residues. In DNA form, the CDR3 reads TGTGCCAGCGGCAGAGCCAAAAACATTCAGTACTTC. Encoded protein: CASGRAKNIQYF.